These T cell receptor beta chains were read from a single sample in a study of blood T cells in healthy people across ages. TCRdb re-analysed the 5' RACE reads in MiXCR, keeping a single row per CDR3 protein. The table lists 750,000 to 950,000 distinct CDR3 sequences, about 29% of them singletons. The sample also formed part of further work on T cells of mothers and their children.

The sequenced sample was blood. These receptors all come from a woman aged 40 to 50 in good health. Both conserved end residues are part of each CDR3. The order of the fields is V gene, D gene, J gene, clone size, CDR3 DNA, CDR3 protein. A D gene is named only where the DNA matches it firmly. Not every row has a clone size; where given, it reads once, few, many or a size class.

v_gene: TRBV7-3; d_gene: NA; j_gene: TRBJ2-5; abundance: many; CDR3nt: TGTGCCAGCAGCTTCGGCAGGGAAGAGACCCAGTACTTC; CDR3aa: CASSFGREETQYF
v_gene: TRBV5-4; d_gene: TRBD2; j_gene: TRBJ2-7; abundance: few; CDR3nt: TGTGCCAGCAGCGAACCCCAAGCGGGGGCTTCCTACGAGCAGTACTTC; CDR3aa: CASSEPQAGASYEQYF
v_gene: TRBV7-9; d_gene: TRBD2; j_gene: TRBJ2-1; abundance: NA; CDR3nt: TGTGCCAGCAGCTCGATAAAGAGGGCGGGGGGAAACTACAATGAGCAGTTCTTC; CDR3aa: CASSSIKRAGGNYNEQFF
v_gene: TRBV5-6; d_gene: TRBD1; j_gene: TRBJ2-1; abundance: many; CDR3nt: TGTGCCAGCAGCTTAGGACAGGGCGCGTTGAATGAGCAGTTCTTC; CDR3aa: CASSLGQGALNEQFF
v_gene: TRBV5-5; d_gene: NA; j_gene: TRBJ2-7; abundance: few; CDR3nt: TGTGCCAGCAGCCCGGAGGGGGGCAGGTACACCTACGAGCAGTACTTC; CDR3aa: CASSPEGGRYTYEQYF
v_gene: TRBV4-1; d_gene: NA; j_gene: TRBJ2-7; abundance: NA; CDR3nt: TGCGCCAGCAGCCAAGAAGGTAGGGACCTCGGCGAGCAGTACTTC; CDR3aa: CASSQEGRDLGEQYF
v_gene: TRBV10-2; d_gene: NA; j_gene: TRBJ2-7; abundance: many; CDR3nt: TGTGCCAGCAGCTCATCGGGCTACGAGCAGTACTTC; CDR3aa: CASSSSGYEQYF
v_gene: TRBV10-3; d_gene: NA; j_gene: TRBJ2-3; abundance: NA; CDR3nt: TGTGCCATCAGTGAGTCGGGCGCAGATACGCAGTATTTT; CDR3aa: CAISESGADTQYF
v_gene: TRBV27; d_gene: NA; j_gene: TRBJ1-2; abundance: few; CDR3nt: TGTGCCAGCAGTTTATGGGGGACCGAAAGACTTGGCTACACCTTC; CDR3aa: CASSLWGTERLGYTF
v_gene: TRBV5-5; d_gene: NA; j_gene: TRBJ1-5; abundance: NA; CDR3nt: TGTGCCAGCAGCCCGATGACAAGCCTTCGTAGTCAGCCCCAGCATTTT; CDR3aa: CASSPMTSLRSQPQHF
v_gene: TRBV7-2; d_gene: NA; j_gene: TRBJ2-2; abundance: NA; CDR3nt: TGTGCCAGCACCTTCTATTTGGGGGATATCGCCGGGGAGCTGTTTTTT; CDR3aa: CASTFYLGDIAGELFF
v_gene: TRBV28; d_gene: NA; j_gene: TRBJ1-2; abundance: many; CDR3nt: TGTGCCAGCAGTTTTGGGGTACAGGCCGTCTATGGCTACACCTTC; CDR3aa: CASSFGVQAVYGYTF
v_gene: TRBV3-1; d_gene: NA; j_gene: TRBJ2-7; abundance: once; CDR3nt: TGTGCCAGCAGCCAAGCCCCAGGGACCCCCAATGAGCAGTACTTC; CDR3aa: CASSQAPGTPNEQYF
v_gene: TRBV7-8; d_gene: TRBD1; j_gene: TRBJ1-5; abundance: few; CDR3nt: TGTGCCAGCAGCTTATCGGGGGGAGGACAGGCCGTAAATCAGCCCCAGCATTTT; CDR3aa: CASSLSGGGQAVNQPQHF
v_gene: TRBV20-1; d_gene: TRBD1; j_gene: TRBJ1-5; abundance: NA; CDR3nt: TGCAGTGCTAGCTCCCTCCGGGACAGGGATCAGCCCCAGCATTTT; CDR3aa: CSASSLRDRDQPQHF
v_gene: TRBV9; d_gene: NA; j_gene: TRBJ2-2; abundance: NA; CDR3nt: TGTGCCAGCAGCGTAGTTCTTGGAACTGGGGAGCTGTTTTTT; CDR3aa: CASSVVLGTGELFF
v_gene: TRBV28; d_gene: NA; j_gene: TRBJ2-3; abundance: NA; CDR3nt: TGTGCCAGCAGCATAGGCCCCGGTACGCAGTATTTT; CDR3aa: CASSIGPGTQYF
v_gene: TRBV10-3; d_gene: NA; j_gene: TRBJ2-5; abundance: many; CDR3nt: TGTGCCATCAGTGAGTCAAACAGTAAAGAGACCCAGTACTTC; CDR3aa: CAISESNSKETQYF
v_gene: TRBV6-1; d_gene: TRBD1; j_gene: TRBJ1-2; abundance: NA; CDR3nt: TGTGCCAGCAGTTTTAATAACCAGGGGGTGTCCTATGGCTACACCTTC; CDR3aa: CASSFNNQGVSYGYTF
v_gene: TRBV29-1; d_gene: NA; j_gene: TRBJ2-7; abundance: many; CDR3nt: TGCAGCGTTGAGGTCAAGAACTACGAGCAGTACTTC; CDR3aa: CSVEVKNYEQYF
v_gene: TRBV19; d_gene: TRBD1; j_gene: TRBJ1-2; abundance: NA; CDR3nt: TGTGCCAGTAGCCGACCCGGGACAGGGGGCAGCGGCTACACCTTC; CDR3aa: CASSRPGTGGSGYTF
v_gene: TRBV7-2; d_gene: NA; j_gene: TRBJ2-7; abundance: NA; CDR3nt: TGTGCCAGCAGCCAGGCGGGCTACTACGATGAGCAGTACTTC; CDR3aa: CASSQAGYYDEQYF
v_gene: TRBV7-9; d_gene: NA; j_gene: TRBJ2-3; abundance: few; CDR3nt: TGTGCCAGCAGCGCGCGGGACAACCCTAGCACAGATACGCAGTATTTT; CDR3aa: CASSARDNPSTDTQYF
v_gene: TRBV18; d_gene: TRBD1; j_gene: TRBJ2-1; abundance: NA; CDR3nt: TGTGCCTGCTCACCACCTGGGACAGGGGAAAACAATGAGCAGTTCTTC; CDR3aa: CACSPPGTGENNEQFF
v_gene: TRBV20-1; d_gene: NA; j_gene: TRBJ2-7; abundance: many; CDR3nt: TGCAGTGCTAGGGACTCCCGGAACGAGCAGTACTTC; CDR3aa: CSARDSRNEQYF
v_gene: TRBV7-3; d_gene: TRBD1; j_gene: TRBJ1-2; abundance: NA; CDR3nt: TGTGCCAGCAGTTTCGACAGGGGATCGGGTGGCTACACCTTC; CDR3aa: CASSFDRGSGGYTF
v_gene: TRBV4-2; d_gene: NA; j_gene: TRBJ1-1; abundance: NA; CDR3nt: TGTGCCAGCAGCCAATTGGGGGATCAGGAAGCTTTCTTT; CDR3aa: CASSQLGDQEAFF
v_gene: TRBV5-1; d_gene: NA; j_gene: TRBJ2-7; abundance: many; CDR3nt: TGCGCCAGCAGCTTCTCCAGGGGACTCTACGAGCAGTACTTC; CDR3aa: CASSFSRGLYEQYF
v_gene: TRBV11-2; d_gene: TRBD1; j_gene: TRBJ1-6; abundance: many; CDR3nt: TGTGCCAGCAGCTTCGGGACAGGGGTTTCGAATTCACCCCTCCACTTT; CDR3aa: CASSFGTGVSNSPLHF
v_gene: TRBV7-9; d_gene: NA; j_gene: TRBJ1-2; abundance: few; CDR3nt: TGTGCCAGCAGCATCAGGACTAACTATGGCTACACCTTC; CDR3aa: CASSIRTNYGYTF
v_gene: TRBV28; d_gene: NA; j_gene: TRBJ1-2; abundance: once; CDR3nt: TGTGCCAGCAGTTCCACAGCCTACTATGGCTACACCTTC; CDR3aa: CASSSTAYYGYTF
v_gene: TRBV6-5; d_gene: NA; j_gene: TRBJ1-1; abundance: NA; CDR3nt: TGTGCCAGCAGTTACGTGGCAGGGGCTACTGAAGCTTTCTTT; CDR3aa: CASSYVAGATEAFF
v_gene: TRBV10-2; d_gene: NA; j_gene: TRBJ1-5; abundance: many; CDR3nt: TGCGCCAGCAGTGAGGGTTGGGGGACCCAGCCCCAGCATTTT; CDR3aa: CASSEGWGTQPQHF
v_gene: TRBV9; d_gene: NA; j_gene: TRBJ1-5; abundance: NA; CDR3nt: TGTGCCAGCAGCTCCGGGGGTTCGGATCAGCCCCAGCATTTT; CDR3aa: CASSSGGSDQPQHF
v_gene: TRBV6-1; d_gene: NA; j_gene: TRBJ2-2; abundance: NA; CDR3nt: TGTGCCAGCAGTGAAGAGGCCATTACCGGGGAGCTGTTTTTT; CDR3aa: CASSEEAITGELFF
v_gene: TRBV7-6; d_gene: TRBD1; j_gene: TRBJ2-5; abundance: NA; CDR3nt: TGTGCCAGCAGCTGGGACAGGTGGACACGAGAAGAGACCCAGTACTTC; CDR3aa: CASSWDRWTREETQYF
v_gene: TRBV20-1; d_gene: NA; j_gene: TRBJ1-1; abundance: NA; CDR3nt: TGCATCAGCCCAGGGGCAAACACTGAAGCTTTCTTT; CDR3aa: CISPGANTEAFF
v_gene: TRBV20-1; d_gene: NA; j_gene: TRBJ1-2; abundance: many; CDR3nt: TGCAGTGCCCCCGAGGGAGGGAACTATGGCTACACCTTC; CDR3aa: CSAPEGGNYGYTF
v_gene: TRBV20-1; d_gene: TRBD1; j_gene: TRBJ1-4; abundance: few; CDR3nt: TGCAGTGGGGGACAGGCGGCTAATGAAAAACTGTTTTTT; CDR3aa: CSGGQAANEKLFF
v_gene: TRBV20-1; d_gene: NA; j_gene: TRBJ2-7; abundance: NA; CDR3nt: TGCAGTGCTAGGGGGGGCAATCTCTACGAGCAGTACTTC; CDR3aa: CSARGGNLYEQYF
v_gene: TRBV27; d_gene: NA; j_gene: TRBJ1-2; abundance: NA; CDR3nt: TGTGCCAGCGCCTGGACAGCAGGTCGTGGGGGCTACACCTTC; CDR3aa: CASAWTAGRGGYTF
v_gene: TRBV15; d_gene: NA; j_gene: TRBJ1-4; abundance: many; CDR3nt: TGTGCCACCAGCAGAGATTGGGGGGCGGGTGAAAAACTGTTTTTT; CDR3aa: CATSRDWGAGEKLFF
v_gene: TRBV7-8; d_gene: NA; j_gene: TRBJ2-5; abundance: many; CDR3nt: TGTGCCGCCGGGGGCAGGGGCAGGGAGACCCAGTACTTC; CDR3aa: CAAGGRGRETQYF
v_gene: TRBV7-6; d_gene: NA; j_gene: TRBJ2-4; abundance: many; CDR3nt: TGTGCCAGCAGCCCCGAAACGGGACCCAAAAACATTCAGTACTTC; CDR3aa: CASSPETGPKNIQYF
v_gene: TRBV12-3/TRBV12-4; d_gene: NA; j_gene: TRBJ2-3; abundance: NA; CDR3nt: TGTGCCAGCACCCCCAAAGCAGATGCGCAGTATTTT; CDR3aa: CASTPKADAQYF
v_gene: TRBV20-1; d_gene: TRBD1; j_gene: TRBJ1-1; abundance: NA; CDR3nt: TGCAGTGCCCCCCCAAACAGGGGGGACATGAACACTGAAGCTTTCTTT; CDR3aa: CSAPPNRGDMNTEAFF
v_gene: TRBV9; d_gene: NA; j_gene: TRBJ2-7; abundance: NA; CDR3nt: TGTGCCAGCAGCGTAGGCCGGATGAGCTCCTACGAGCAGTACTTC; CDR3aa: CASSVGRMSSYEQYF
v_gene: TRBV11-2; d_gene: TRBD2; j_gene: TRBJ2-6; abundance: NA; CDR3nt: TGTGCCAGCAGCCACCTACAATTAAAAGCGGGGCGCGGGGCCAACGTCCTGACTTTC; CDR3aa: CASSHLQLKAGRGANVLTF
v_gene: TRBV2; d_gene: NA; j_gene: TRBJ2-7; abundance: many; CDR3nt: TGTGCCAGCGGCCGAGTCCGGGACAATCGCGAGCAGTACTTC; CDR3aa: CASGRVRDNREQYF
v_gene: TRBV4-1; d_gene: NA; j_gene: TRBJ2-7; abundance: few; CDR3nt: TGCGCCAGCAGCCTCGAAGTATTCTCCTACGAGCAGTACTTC; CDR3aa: CASSLEVFSYEQYF
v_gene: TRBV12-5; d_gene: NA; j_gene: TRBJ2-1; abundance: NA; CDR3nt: TGTGCTAGTGGCCGACACGTCAGCGAGCAGTTCTTC; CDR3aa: CASGRHVSEQFF
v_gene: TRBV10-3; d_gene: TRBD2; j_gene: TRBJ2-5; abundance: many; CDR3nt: TGTGCCATCAGGCGGGGGGGCCAAGAGACCCAGTACTTC; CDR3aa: CAIRRGGQETQYF
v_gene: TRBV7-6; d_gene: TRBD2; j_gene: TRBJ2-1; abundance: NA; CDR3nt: TGTGCCAGCACCCTGGCGGGGGCTCAGCGGGGGGAGCAGTTCTTC; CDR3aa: CASTLAGAQRGEQFF